A selection of T cell receptor beta chains follows, all from one sample in a study of blood T cell repertoires in COVID-19. Clones were sequenced by immunoSEQ multiplex PCR, and TCRdb holds only the in-frame ones, with some missing. The table shows about 220,000 clones, with 75% to 90% occurring only once. The sequenced material came from peripheral blood. These receptors all come from a human donor in a cohort sampled during active COVID-19. Both conserved end residues are part of each CDR3. A D gene is named only where the DNA matches it firmly. Clone size is given for some rows only: seen once, a few or many times, or a class if the clone is expanded.

abundance,j_gene,v_gene,d_gene,CDR3aa,CDR3nt
-,TRBJ2-4,TRBV4-2,TRBD2,CASSPKLAGDQIGIQYF,TGTGCCAGCAGCCCCAAACTAGCGGGAGACCAGATCGGCATTCAGTACTTC
-,TRBJ2-7,TRBV4-3,-,CASSQQTGPYEQYF,TGCGCCAGCAGCCAACAGACAGGTCCCTACGAGCAGTACTTC
few,TRBJ2-7,TRBV18,-,CASSPLSYEQYF,TGTGCCAGCTCCCCCCTCTCCTACGAGCAGTACTTC
-,TRBJ2-3,TRBV27,-,CASSRRGSAISTDTQYF,TGTGCCAGCAGTCGACGGGGTTCCGCCATTAGCACAGATACGCAGTATTTT
-,TRBJ2-1,TRBV5-1,-,CASSFGGAGTGNEQFF,TGCGCCAGCAGCTTTGGGGGGGCAGGGACGGGCAATGAGCAGTTCTTC
-,TRBJ1-1,TRBV10-2,-,CASSGGGLSNTEAFF,TGCGCCAGCAGCGGCGGGGGACTTTCGAACACTGAAGCTTTCTTT
-,TRBJ1-1,TRBV6-2/TRBV6-3,-,CASSYRRRLTGMNTEAFF,TGTGCCAGCAGTTACCGTCGTCGTTTGACGGGTATGAACACTGAAGCTTTCTTT
-,TRBJ2-7,TRBV5-1,TRBD1,CASSLQGYEQYF,TGCGCCAGCAGCTTACAGGGGTACGAGCAGTACTTC
-,TRBJ2-7,TRBV6-2/TRBV6-3,TRBD2,CASSFPGLAGDRALVTYEQYF,TGTGCCAGCAGTTTTCCGGGACTAGCGGGAGATCGAGCTCTGGTTACCTACGAGCAGTACTTC
once,TRBJ1-1,TRBV7-3,-,CASSLEGPLNTEAFF,TGTGCCAGCAGCCTCGAGGGTCCCCTGAACACTGAAGCTTTCTTT
-,TRBJ2-7,TRBV11-1,TRBD1,CASSLTGTGFYEQYF,TGTGCCAGCAGCTTAACCGGGACAGGGTTCTACGAGCAGTACTTC
-,TRBJ1-1,TRBV9,-,CASSVSGTRDTEAFF,TGTGCCAGCAGCGTATCCGGGACTCGAGACACTGAAGCTTTCTTT
-,TRBJ1-4,TRBV28,-,CASSRDRRRSATNEKLFF,TGTGCCAGCAGCCGAGACAGGAGGCGATCGGCAACTAATGAAAAACTGTTTTTT
-,TRBJ2-5,TRBV11-3,-,CASSAGETETQYF,TGTGCCAGCAGCGCCGGGGAGACGGAGACCCAGTACTTC
-,TRBJ1-5,TRBV14,-,CASSGHLGQPQHF,TGTGCCAGCAGCGGACATTTGGGGCAGCCCCAGCATTTT
-,TRBJ1-2,TRBV5-1,TRBD1,CASSLETGGKGYTF,TGCGCCAGCAGCTTGGAGACAGGGGGCAAGGGCTACACCTTC
-,TRBJ2-3,TRBV11-3,-,CASSLEGAYTQYF,TGTGCCAGCAGCTTAGAGGGGGCCTATACGCAGTATTTT
-,TRBJ1-2,TRBV6-5,-,CASRTNYGYTF,TGTGCCAGCAGGACAAACTATGGCTACACCTTC